This T cell receptor (beta chain) came from a study of molecular identifiers for immune sequencing clone quantification. The CDR3 has 17 amino acids. From germline, CDR1 is MNHEY and CDR2 SVGEGT. Trimming took 4 bases from V and 3 from J; bases not matched to a gene: 14. TCRdb re-analysed the PCR reads in MiXCR, keeping a single row per CDR3 protein. Here the sample spans hundreds of thousands of distinct CDR3 sequences, roughly 27% being singletons. The chain links TRBV6-2 or TRBV6-3 to TRBJ2-7, with TRBD2 matching over 8 bases. The TCR sequence derives from a human donor in good health. Some libraries in this study had Jurkat cell RNA spiked in. The source material was naive CD8+ T cells from blood, with Jurkat cell RNA spiked in. Subset denoted: FACS-sorted CD8+CD4-CCR7+CD45RA+ naive T cells. In nucleotides, the CDR3 is TGTGCCAGCAGTTCCGGGACTAGGAGGAGTAGGGGCTACGAGCAGTACTTC. Translated, it gives CASSSGTRRSRGYEQYF.